Sequencing of this TCR beta chain was carried out in a study of T cells in localized non-small cell lung cancer. The study, taken as a whole, reports: In adjacent lung appeared a median 57 of the top 100 tumor clones. Heterogeneity within the tumor remains possible, as just one region underwent sequencing. It was uninvolved adjacent lung that showed the highest T cell clonality, exceeding tumor. In the blood, greater T cell density corresponded to longer overall survival.

The CDR3 is made up of 13 amino acids. Germline CDR1 is MNHEY and CDR2 is SMNVEV (reference sequence). The V end was cut by 3 bases, the J end by 4 bases, with 10 bases between. The repertoire was sequenced with immunoSEQ multiplex PCR; TCRdb's copy has only in-frame clones and lacks some. The data show almost 40,000 clones, with roughly 85% seen just once and less than 6.5% held by the top ten. As regards this clone: As yet, its antigen is unknown.

This specimen consisted of peripheral blood mononuclear cells, obtained before any cancer treatment. The sequence was collected from a male donor older than 55 with stage II lung adenocarcinoma. This chain uses TRBV27 with TRBJ2-7; TRBD1 or TRBD2 may be the D gene (5 bases each). The CDR3 sequence is CASSLGRPYEQYF. Here the CDR3 DNA reads TGTGCCAGCAGTTTGGGACGGCCTTACGAGCAGTACTTC.